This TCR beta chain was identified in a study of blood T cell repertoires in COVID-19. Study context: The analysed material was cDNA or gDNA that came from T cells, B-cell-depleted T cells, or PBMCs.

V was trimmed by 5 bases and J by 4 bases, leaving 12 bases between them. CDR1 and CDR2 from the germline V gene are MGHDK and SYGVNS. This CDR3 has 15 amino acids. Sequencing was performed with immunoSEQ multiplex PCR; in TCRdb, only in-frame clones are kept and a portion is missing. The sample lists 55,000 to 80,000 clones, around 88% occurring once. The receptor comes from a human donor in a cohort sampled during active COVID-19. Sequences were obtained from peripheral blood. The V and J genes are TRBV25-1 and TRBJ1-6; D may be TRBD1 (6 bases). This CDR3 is CASSSEQGYNSPLHF. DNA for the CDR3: TGTGCCAGCAGTTCAGAACAGGGATATAATTCACCCCTCCACTTT.